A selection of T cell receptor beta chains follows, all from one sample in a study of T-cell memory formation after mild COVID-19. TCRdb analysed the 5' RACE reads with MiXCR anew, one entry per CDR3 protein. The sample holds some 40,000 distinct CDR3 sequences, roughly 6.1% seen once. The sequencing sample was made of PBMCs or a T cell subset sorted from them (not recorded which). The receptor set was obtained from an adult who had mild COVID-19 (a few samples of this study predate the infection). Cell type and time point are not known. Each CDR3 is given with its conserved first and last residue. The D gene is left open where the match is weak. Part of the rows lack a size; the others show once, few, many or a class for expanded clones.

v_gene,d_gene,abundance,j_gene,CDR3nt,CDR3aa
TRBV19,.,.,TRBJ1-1,TGTGCCAGTCAGGACAGTATAAACGCTGAAGCTTTCTTT,CASQDSINAEAFF
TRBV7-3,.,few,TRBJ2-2,TGTGCCAGCAGCTCCCGAGCGGGCGGGGAGCTGTTTTTT,CASSSRAGGELFF
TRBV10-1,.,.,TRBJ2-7,TGCGCCAGCACAGAGGTACGGAGGTCCTACGAGCAGTACTTC,CASTEVRRSYEQYF
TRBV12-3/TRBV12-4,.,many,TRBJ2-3,TGTGCCAGCAGTCCCTGGACGGGCACAGATACGCAGTATTTT,CASSPWTGTDTQYF
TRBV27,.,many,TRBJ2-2,TGTGCCAGCAGTTTATCGAAGGGGGGACCTGGGGAGCTGTTTTTT,CASSLSKGGPGELFF
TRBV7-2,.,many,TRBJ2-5,TGTGCCAGCAGCTTAGGGCCGGTGAAAGAGACCCAGTACTTC,CASSLGPVKETQYF
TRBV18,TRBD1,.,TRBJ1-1,TGTGCCAGCTCACATTCACAGGGGCGGGGGAACACTGAAGCTTTCTTT,CASSHSQGRGNTEAFF
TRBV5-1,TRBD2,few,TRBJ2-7,TGCGCCAGCAGCGGCGATCCGGGACTAGCGGGAGGCGAGCAGTACTTC,CASSGDPGLAGGEQYF
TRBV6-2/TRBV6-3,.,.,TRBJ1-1,TGTGCCAGCAGTTACGGGGTGGGGACTGAAGCTTTCTTT,CASSYGVGTEAFF
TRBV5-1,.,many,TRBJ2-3,TGCGCCAGCAGCTCGGGTTCGGCATCCCCCCGCACAGATACGCAGTATTTT,CASSSGSASPRTDTQYF
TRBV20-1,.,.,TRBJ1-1,TGCAGTGCTCGGACGGGGAACACTGAAGCTTTCTTT,CSARTGNTEAFF
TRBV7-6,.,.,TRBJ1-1,TGTGCCAGCAGCTTAGGCCCCGTCACTGACAGTCGCACTGAAGCTTTCTTT,CASSLGPVTDSRTEAFF
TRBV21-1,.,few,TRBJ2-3,TGTGCCAGCAGCACCCCCGGGGGGACACCGACAGATACGCAGTATTTT,CASSTPGGTPTDTQYF
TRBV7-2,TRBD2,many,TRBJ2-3,TGTGCCAGCAGCTGGGCGGGGGGGCCTCGGACAGATACGCAGTATTTT,CASSWAGGPRTDTQYF
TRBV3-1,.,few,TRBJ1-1,TGTGCCAGCAGCACCCCTCCCCTAGGGGGGCTCGGAGCCTTCTTT,CASSTPPLGGLGAFF
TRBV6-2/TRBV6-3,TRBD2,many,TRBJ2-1,TGTGCCAGCAGTTACCCCTCGGGGCGGGAGTGGTCCTACAATGAGCAGTTCTTC,CASSYPSGREWSYNEQFF
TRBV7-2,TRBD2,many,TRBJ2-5,TGTGCCAGCACCACTCTAGCGGGAGGAATGGAGACCCAGTACTTC,CASTTLAGGMETQYF
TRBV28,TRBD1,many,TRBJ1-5,TGTGCCAGCAGTACCCGGACAGGGGGCTTCAATCAGCCCCAGCATTTT,CASSTRTGGFNQPQHF
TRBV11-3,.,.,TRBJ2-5,TGTGCCAGCAGCCCCAGAGGGGTTATTGAAGAGACCCAGTACTTC,CASSPRGVIEETQYF
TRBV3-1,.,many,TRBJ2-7,TGTGCCAGCAGCCAACTACGGGGAGGCCTGCAGTACTTC,CASSQLRGGLQYF
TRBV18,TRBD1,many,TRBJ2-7,TGTGCCAGCTCAAAGGCAGGGGGTCTCCTCGAGCAGTACTTC,CASSKAGGLLEQYF
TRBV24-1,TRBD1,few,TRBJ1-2,TGTGCCACCAGTGATGGGACAGGGGATGGCTACACCTTC,CATSDGTGDGYTF
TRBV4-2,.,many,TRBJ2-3,TGTGCCAGCAGCCAAACGGGAATGGGCACAGATACGCAGTATTTT,CASSQTGMGTDTQYF
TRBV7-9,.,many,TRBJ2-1,TGTGCCAGCAGACCCGGACTACCCGGGACGCAGTTCTTC,CASRPGLPGTQFF
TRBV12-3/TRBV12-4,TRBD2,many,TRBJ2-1,TGTGCCAGCATGCCAACCGGGACTAGTGCCAATGAGCAGTTCTTC,CASMPTGTSANEQFF
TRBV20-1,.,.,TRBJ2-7,TGCAGTGCTAGTGACTCGTGGTACGAGCAGTACTTC,CSASDSWYEQYF
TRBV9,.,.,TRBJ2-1,TGTGCCAGCTCCCCTTTGACAGGTACCTACAATGAGCAGTTCTTC,CASSPLTGTYNEQFF
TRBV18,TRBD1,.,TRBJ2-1,TGTGCCAGCTCACCATTAGAGGGCGCCGAACCGGGACAGGGGGCTTACAATGAGCAGTTCTTC,CASSPLEGAEPGQGAYNEQFF
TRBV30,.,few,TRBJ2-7,TGTGCCTGGAGTAGATCCAGCTCCTACGAGCAGTACTTC,CAWSRSSSYEQYF
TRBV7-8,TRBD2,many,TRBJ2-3,TGTGCCAGCAGCTTCATGACTAGCGGGGGGTCAGATACGCAGTATTTT,CASSFMTSGGSDTQYF
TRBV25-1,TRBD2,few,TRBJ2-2,TGTGCCAGCGGGGGGACTAGCGGGAGGGCCGGGACCGGGGAGCTGTTTTTT,CASGGTSGRAGTGELFF
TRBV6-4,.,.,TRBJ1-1,TGTGCCAGCAGACCCCAGGATACGAACACTGAAGCTTTCTTT,CASRPQDTNTEAFF
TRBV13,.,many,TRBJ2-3,TGTGCCAGCAGCTTAAGGTCGACTAAGACGCAGTATTTT,CASSLRSTKTQYF
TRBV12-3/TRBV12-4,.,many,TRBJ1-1,TGTGCCAGCACCCGGGGGGGGACGAACACTGAAGCTTTCTTT,CASTRGGTNTEAFF
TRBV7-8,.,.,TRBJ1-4,TGTGCCAGCAGCTTATGGGGGACAACTAATGAAAAACTGTTTTTT,CASSLWGTTNEKLFF
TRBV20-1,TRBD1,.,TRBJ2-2,TGCAGTGCTAAACCGGGACAGTACACCGGGGAGCTGTTTTTT,CSAKPGQYTGELFF
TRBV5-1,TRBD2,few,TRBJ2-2,TGCGCCAGCAGCTTGGGCGCTAGCGGGGGGGCCTGGGAGCTGTTTTTT,CASSLGASGGAWELFF
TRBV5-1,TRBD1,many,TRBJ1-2,TGCGCCAGCAGGCCAGGATACAGGGGTCAAAACTATGGCTACACCTTC,CASRPGYRGQNYGYTF
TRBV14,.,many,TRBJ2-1,TGTGCCAGCAGCCCGCGGTGGGAGCCCTACAATGAGCAGTTCTTC,CASSPRWEPYNEQFF
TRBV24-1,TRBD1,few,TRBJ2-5,TGTGCCACCAGTGATCTGGGGACAGCACAAGAGACCCAGTACTTC,CATSDLGTAQETQYF
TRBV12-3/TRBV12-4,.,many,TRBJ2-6,TGTGCCAGCAGCCTCCGGGACTCCGGACACTCTGGGGCCAACGTCCTGACTTTC,CASSLRDSGHSGANVLTF
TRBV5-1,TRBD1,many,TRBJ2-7,TGCGCCAGCAGGCCGGGACAGGGCTCCTACGAGCAGTACTTC,CASRPGQGSYEQYF
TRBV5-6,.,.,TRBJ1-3,TGTGCCAGCAGCTTGTCGCTACTTAGCTCTGGAAACACCATATATTTT,CASSLSLLSSGNTIYF
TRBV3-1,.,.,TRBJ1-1,TGTGCCAGCAGCCGTGGGGGGGAAACTGAAGCTTTCTTT,CASSRGGETEAFF
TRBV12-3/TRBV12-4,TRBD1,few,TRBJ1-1,TGTGCCAGCAGTTCAAACCGGGACAGGGGGCTTGGGAACACTGAAGCTTTCTTT,CASSSNRDRGLGNTEAFF
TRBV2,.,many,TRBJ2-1,TGTGCCAGCAAGCCGGGGGACTACAATGAGCAGTTCTTC,CASKPGDYNEQFF
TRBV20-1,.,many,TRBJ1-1,TGCAGTGCTAGAACGGCTTGGGGGGCGAATACTGAAGCTTTCTTT,CSARTAWGANTEAFF
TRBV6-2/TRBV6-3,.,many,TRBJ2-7,TGTGCCAGCAGTTACGGGCCGCCAGTCGCCTACGAGCAGTACTTC,CASSYGPPVAYEQYF
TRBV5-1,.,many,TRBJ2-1,TGCGCCAGCAGCCGTGGGGCAGACTACAATGAGCAGTTCTTC,CASSRGADYNEQFF
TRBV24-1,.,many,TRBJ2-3,TGTGCCACCACCCGGGACAGCACAGATACGCAGTATTTT,CATTRDSTDTQYF
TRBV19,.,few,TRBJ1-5,TGTGCCAGTCACAAGGGACTGTTGGGGACTGTTAGCAATCAGCCCCAGCATTTT,CASHKGLLGTVSNQPQHF